The sequence of this T cell receptor (beta chain) was determined in a study of shared clonotypes between healthy human individuals. This CDR3 region has 14 residues. The J segment lost 7 bases and the V segment lost 5 bases, leaving 9 bases of the junction unmatched. From germline, CDR1 is SEHNR and CDR2 FQNEAQ (reference sequence). The protocol was immunoSEQ multiplex PCR, while the TCRdb copy is restricted to in-frame clones and leaves out a portion. The table shows about 1 million clones, with 75% to 80% occurring only once. General study findings and limits: Clonotype sharing among donors, it was expected, would be affected by sequencing depth.

About this clone itself: Its target is not known.

This chain uses TRBV7-9 with TRBJ1-2; 8 bases agree with TRBD1. Sequencing used memory CD4+ T cells from PBMCs. Noted subset: CD45RA-negative fraction. This TCR was recovered from a man between 18 and 35 years old in good health. Some clones in this sample may be carry-over from other donors' samples. CDR3 in amino acids: CASSPGQGGLGYTF. The CDR3 coding sequence is TGTGCCAGCAGCCCTGGACAGGGAGGTCTTGGCTACACCTTC.